The 30 T cell receptor beta chains below all came from one sample that was sequenced in a study of shared clonotypes between healthy human individuals. Libraries were prepared by immunoSEQ multiplex PCR; TCRdb keeps only in-frame clonotypes and omits some of them. This repertoire shows around 2.1 million clones, more than 85% found once; its top ten account for 1.5% to 2%. Positive CCR7 selection of CD45RO-negative cells yielded the naive CD8 cells, and terminally differentiated effector memory CD45RA+ cells were excluded. The sequencing input was naive CD8+ T cells from PBMCs. These receptors were collected from a man aged 18 to 30 in good health. Some clones in this sample may be carry-over from other donors' samples.

V is TRBV19 and J is TRBJ2-2; 7 bases match TRBD2. Germline trimming cut 6 bases from V and 8 bases from J; bases unmatched to any gene: 6. This CDR3 is built from 13 residues. From germline, CDR1 is LNHDA and CDR2 SQIVND (reference sequence). CDR3 sequence (DNA): TGTGCCAGTAGCCTTACGGGGGGAGGGGAGCTGTTTTTT. This gives the protein CASSLTGGGELFF.

The rearrangement uses TRBV16 and TRBJ2-1, with D unclear. V was cut by 4 bases and J by 5 bases, with 15 bases left in between. The CDR3 is 15 amino acids. The germline V gene encodes CDR1 KGHSY and CDR2 FQNENV. CDR3 in DNA: TGTGCCAGCAGCCGGGTCATTATGGGGAACAATGAGCAGTTCTTC. Translation: CASSRVIMGNNEQFF.

The chain joins TRBV6-1 to TRBJ2-3; no firm D call. The V and J ends lost 1 base and 0 bases respectively, with 14 bases between them. The CDR3 is made up of 17 amino acids. The germline V gene encodes CDR1 MNHNS and CDR2 SASEGT. CDR3 region: CASSEDERYTSTDTQYF. In DNA, the CDR3 is TGTGCCAGCAGTGAAGACGAGCGTTACACTAGCACAGATACGCAGTATTTT.

The chain couples TRBV28 to TRBJ2-2, with D possibly matching TRBD1 (5 bases). This CDR3 is 14 amino acids long. CDR1 and CDR2 (germline): MDHEN, SYDVKM. Trimming removed 4 bases at V and 0 bases at J, with 6 bases between. This CDR3 reads CASSWTTNTGELFF. The CDR3 DNA reads TGTGCCAGCAGTTGGACAACGAACACCGGGGAGCTGTTTTTT. Complete variable domain (other parts from reference TRBV28 and TRBJ2-2): DVKVTQSSRYLVKRTGEKVFLECVQDMDHENMFWYRQDPGLGLRLIYFSYDVKMKEKGDIPEGYSVSREKKERFSLILESASTNQTSMYLCASSWTTNTGELFFGEGSRLTVL.

The chain uses TRBV5-8 and TRBJ2-7; TRBD2 is a possible D gene (7 bases). In germline, CDR1 is SGHTS, CDR2 YDEGEE. V was clipped by 4 bases and J by 9 bases, with 20 bases between them. The CDR3 totals 14 residues. CDR3 protein: CASSPAGPAGAQYF. The CDR3 nucleotides read TGTGCCAGCAGCCCGGCGGGGCCGGCGGGGGCGCAGTACTTC.

The V call is TRBV7-9, the J call TRBJ2-1; D is unresolved. There are 13 residues in the CDR3. CDR1 is SEHNR and CDR2 is FQNEAQ in the germline V gene (reference sequence). Trimming removed 5 bases from V and 15 bases from J, with 20 bases in between. The CDR3 DNA reads as TGTGCCAGCAGCCCGAGTCAGCTCAATTTAGGGTTCTTC. Residues: CASSPSQLNLGFF.

The chain carries TRBV7-8 and TRBJ2-7, with 12 bases aligning to TRBD2. The CDR3 sequence is 16 residues long. CDR1 and CDR2 from the germline V gene are SGHVS and FQNEAQ. The J segment lost 2 bases and the V segment lost 4 bases, leaving 6 bases of the junction unmatched. CDR3 region: CASSYPPSGRAYEQYF. Written as DNA, the CDR3 is TGTGCCAGCAGCTACCCTCCTAGCGGGAGGGCCTACGAGCAGTACTTC.

The chain links TRBV4-1 to TRBJ2-1, with TRBD2 matching 10 bases. After removal of 4 bases from V and 2 bases from J, the junction contained 14 bases not matched to a gene. The CDR3 contains 19 residues. CDR1 is MGHRA and CDR2 is YSYEKL in the germline V gene. CDR3 amino acids: CASSLRRPSGSGPYNEQFF. The CDR3 DNA sequence: TGCGCCAGCAGCCTACGTAGACCTAGCGGGAGCGGGCCCTACAATGAGCAGTTCTTC.

The V and J genes are TRBV28 and TRBJ2-7, with D possibly matching TRBD2 (6 bases). Germline V gene lookup returns CDR1 MDHEN and CDR2 SYDVKM. The CDR3 has 11 residues. Deletions cut 9 bases from V and 4 bases from J, with 10 bases between. Written as DNA, the CDR3 is TGTGCCAGTTGTGCGGGGTACGAGCAGTACTTC. Translated: CASCAGYEQYF.

V usage is TRBV11-3 and J usage is TRBJ2-7; D gene ambiguous. This CDR3 has 13 amino acids. V was shortened by 3 bases and J by 3 bases, with 9 bases between the two germline ends. The germline V gene has CDR1 SGHNT and CDR2 YENEEA. CDR3 bases: TGTGCCAGCAGCTTCGTAGGGATCTACGAGCAGTACTTC. Translating gives CASSFVGIYEQYF.

V usage is TRBV7-2 and J usage is TRBJ2-3; 7 positions match TRBD2. CDR3 length: 16 amino acids. Unmatched junction bases numbered 8, after V lost 1 base and J lost 4 bases. CDR1 SGHTA and CDR2 FQGNSA come from the germline V gene. The CDR3, as DNA: TGTGCCAGCAGCTTAGACAGTGGCGGGAGTCCAGATACGCAGTATTTT. Translating gives CASSLDSGGSPDTQYF.

The chain recombines TRBV4-1 with TRBJ2-7; D is possibly TRBD2 (5 bases). The V gene's germline CDR1 is MGHRA and CDR2 YSYEKL. V gave up 3 bases and J gave up 3 bases, with 12 bases separating them. The CDR3 length is 14 residues. The CDR3 nucleotides read TGCGCCAGCAGCCAGAGGACGGGGATCTACGAGCAGTACTTC. Translation: CASSQRTGIYEQYF.

A word on this clone: The sample carries other DNA sequences with the same CDR3. The V call is TRBV29-1, the J call TRBJ2-3; the D is unclear. Germline V gene data show CDR1 as SQVTM and CDR2 as ANQGSEA. Trimming removed 5 bases at V and 2 bases at J, with 11 bases between. The CDR3 is 13 residues long. The CDR3 DNA reads as TGCAGCGTTCTGACTGGGAACACAGATACGCAGTATTTT. This encodes CSVLTGNTDTQYF.

The chain joins TRBV15 to TRBJ1-2; tentatively, D is TRBD1 (5 bases). The length of the CDR3 is 16 residues. In germline, CDR1 is LNHNV, CDR2 YYDKDF (reference sequence). V gave up 0 bases and J gave up 5 bases, with 16 bases separating them. CDR3 residues: CATSRDKDTLIYGYTF. The DNA for the CDR3 is TGTGCCACCAGCAGAGACAAGGACACCTTGATTTATGGCTACACCTTC.

The chain recombines TRBV28 with TRBJ2-1, with TRBD2 as a possible D gene (6 bases). The CDR3 loop spans 12 amino acids. The V gene lost 1 base and the J gene lost 10 bases, with 8 bases spanning the gap. The germline V gene has CDR1 MDHEN and CDR2 SYDVKM. This chain's CDR3 is CASSLYAGEQFF. The CDR3 DNA follows: TGTGCCAGCAGTTTATACGCGGGAGAGCAGTTCTTC.

J is TRBJ2-1 and V is TRBV6-5; no clear D gene. The CDR3 contains 14 residues. CDR1 MNHEY and CDR2 SVGAGI come from the germline V gene. V lost 10 bases and J lost 7, with 20 bases in between. The CDR3 is CATTVTRESNEQFF. In nucleotides, the CDR3 is TGTGCCACCACAGTTACCCGCGAGAGTAATGAGCAGTTCTTC.

The table lists this clone with a few counts. V usage is TRBV11-1 and J usage is TRBJ2-1; TRBD2 agrees at 7 bases. Germline V gives CDR1 SGHAT, CDR2 FQDESV (reference sequence). The V and J ends lost 5 bases and 5 bases, in that order; junction bases with no gene match: 9. The CDR3 sequence is 15 residues long. The CDR3 region has the DNA TGTGCCAGCAGCCCGTGGGCTAGCGGCGACAATGAGCAGTTCTTC. Translated, it gives CASSPWASGDNEQFF.

The gene calls are TRBV28 and TRBJ1-5; D is unresolved. The V end lost 8 bases, the J end lost 4 bases, and 6 bases lay between the germline ends. Germline V gene lookup returns CDR1 MDHEN and CDR2 SYDVKM. This CDR3 contains 11 residues. The chain's CDR3 is CASGINQPQHF. The CDR3 nucleotides are TGTGCCAGCGGAATTAATCAGCCCCAGCATTTT.

CDR3 nucleotides: TGTGCCTGGAGTGATCCAGGGCTGGGGTATGGGGGCTACACCTTC. This codes for CAWSDPGLGYGGYTF. The chain couples TRBV30 to TRBJ1-2; D may be TRBD1 (5 bases). V lost 1 base to trimming and J lost 8 bases, with 20 bases between them. CDR1 GTSNPN and CDR2 SVGIG come from the germline V gene (reference sequence). The CDR3 runs 15 residues.

Of note for this clone: This specimen includes other DNA sequences encoding the same CDR3. The chain is built from TRBV2 and TRBJ2-2; D is possibly TRBD2 (6 bases). The CDR3 is 13 amino acids. Per germline, CDR1 SNHLY and CDR2 FYNNEI. V lost 2 bases and J 5 bases, leaving 6 bases between the germline ends. The CDR3 sequence: CASSERGTGELFF. The CDR3, as DNA: TGTGCCAGCAGTGAACGGGGGACCGGGGAGCTGTTTTTT.

The rearrangement uses TRBV30 and TRBJ1-2; unclear D gene. V lost 2 bases and J 4 bases, leaving 14 bases between the germline ends. The CDR3 length is 14 residues. Germline assignment: CDR1 GTSNPN and CDR2 SVGIG (reference sequence). In DNA form, the CDR3 reads TGTGCCTGGAGTTTCCCGCGGGCTAGCTATGGCTACACCTTC. Amino acid sequence: CAWSFPRASYGYTF.

The chain has TRBV19 and TRBJ1-2, with 9 positions matching TRBD1. There are 20 residues in the CDR3. J was trimmed by 5 bases and V by 2 bases; bases with no gene match: 21. The V gene's germline CDR1 is LNHDA and CDR2 SQIVND (reference sequence). The CDR3 coding sequence is TGTGCCAGTAGTATAAATCTAATGGCACTGGGACAGGGAAAAACTTATGGCTACACCTTC. Protein sequence: CASSINLMALGQGKTYGYTF.

The chain employs TRBV27 and TRBJ2-3; D perhaps matches TRBD2 (5 bases). The V end lost 0 bases, the J end lost 2 bases, and 12 bases lay between the germline ends. CDR1 is MNHEY, CDR2 SMNVEV, per germline (reference sequence). The length of the CDR3 is 16 residues. For the CDR3, the DNA is TGTGCCAGCAGTTTATCGGAGGCGGAACTCACAGATACGCAGTATTTT. Its translation is CASSLSEAELTDTQYF.

The chain has TRBV19 and TRBJ1-5; 7 nucleotides match TRBD1. CDR1 LNHDA and CDR2 SQIVND come from the germline V gene (reference sequence). CDR3 length: 15 residues. V lost 5 bases to trimming and J lost 1 base; unmatched junction nucleotides: 5. CDR3 residues: CASSARDRSNQPQHF. CDR3 nucleotides: TGTGCCAGTAGTGCCCGGGACAGAAGCAATCAGCCCCAGCATTTT.

The chain couples TRBV7-2 to TRBJ2-3; D gene ambiguous. CDR1 is SGHTA, CDR2 FQGNSA, per germline. The CDR3 is 15 residues long. Trimming cost V 2 bases and J 5 bases, with 14 bases left between them. DNA for the CDR3: TGTGCCAGCAGCTTATTCATCACTCCGGGAGATACGCAGTATTTT. It translates to CASSLFITPGDTQYF.

The chain carries TRBV19 and TRBJ1-2; D gene unclear. Germline CDR1 and CDR2: LNHDA and SQIVND (reference sequence). Trimming cost V 7 bases and J 0 bases, with 12 bases left between them. This CDR3 spans 14 amino acids. The CDR3 DNA follows: TGTGCCAGTACCACTGGATTCACTAACTATGGCTACACCTTC. It codes for CASTTGFTNYGYTF.

This clone was recorded only once. This chain links TRBV11-2 with TRBJ2-5, with D maybe TRBD2 (6 bases). CDR3 length: 16 residues. The ends were cut back, 5 bases at V and 1 base at J, with 17 bases in the middle. Per germline, CDR1 SGHAT and CDR2 FQNNGV. The CDR3 here is CASSGGPGGFQETQYF. The CDR3 DNA reads TGTGCCAGCAGCGGCGGCCCCGGGGGATTCCAAGAGACCCAGTACTTC.

In this sample, this clone turned up a few times. The chain uses TRBV15 and TRBJ1-1; D ambiguous. V was pared by 0 bases and J by 5 bases, with 10 bases between. There are 14 residues in the CDR3. Per germline, CDR1 LNHNV and CDR2 YYDKDF (reference sequence). The CDR3 loop reads CATSRDLAKTEAFF. The CDR3 region has the DNA TGTGCCACCAGCAGAGATCTAGCGAAAACTGAAGCTTTCTTT.

This clone was recorded a few times. This sample also contains other DNA sequences that code for the same CDR3. This chain joins TRBV27 and TRBJ1-1; TRBD1 agrees at 9 bases. This CDR3 is built from 14 residues. V lost 5 bases, J lost 1 base, and 2 bases stayed unmatched. In germline, CDR1 is MNHEY, CDR2 SMNVEV (reference sequence). The CDR3 region has the DNA TGTGCCAGCAGTCTGGACAGGGGGAACACTGAAGCTTTCTTT. Translating gives CASSLDRGNTEAFF.

The rearrangement joins TRBV5-8 to TRBJ1-4; 7 bases align to TRBD1. The CDR3 spans 16 residues. Unmatched junction bases numbered 6, after V lost 2 bases and J lost 2 bases. Germline assignment: CDR1 SGHTS and CDR2 YDEGEE. CDR3 amino acids: CASSLRYRGTNEKLFF. The CDR3 nucleotides read TGTGCCAGCAGCTTACGCTACAGGGGCACTAATGAAAAACTGTTTTTT. The complete variable domain, with remaining parts taken from reference TRBV5-8 and TRBJ1-4, reads EAGVTQSPTHLIKTRGQQATLRCSPISGHTSVYWYQQALGLGLQFLLWYDEGEERNRGNFPPRFSGRQFPNYSSELNVNALELEDSALYLCASSLRYRGTNEKLFFGSGTQLSVL.